The 15 T cell receptor beta chains reported below all come from one sample, sequenced in a study of blood T cells in healthy people across ages. The use of a sample-barcoded 5' primer and a J-beta primer mix characterized a second PCR of roughly 6 to 12 cycles. MiXCR, run by TCRdb on the 5' RACE reads, gives a single entry per CDR3 protein. The sample carries around 700,000 distinct CDR3 sequences, roughly 25% recorded once. The same sample was also used in a study of T cells of mothers and their children.

The sequencing input was blood. All receptors derive from a boy aged 5-17 years in good health.

V is TRBV7-9 and J is TRBJ2-1; TRBD2 is a possible D gene (6 bases). The length of the CDR3 is 13 residues. Trimming left V 0 bases short and J 14 bases short, with 14 bases between. The V gene's germline CDR1 is SEHNR and CDR2 FQNEAQ (reference sequence). Here the CDR3 reads CASSLALALEEFF. CDR3 DNA sequence: TGTGCCAGCAGCTTAGCCCTAGCGCTAGAGGAGTTCTTC. The full variable domain, rest sourced from reference TRBV7-9 and TRBJ2-1, is DTGVSQNPRHKITKRGQNVTFRCDPISEHNRLYWYRQTLGQGPEFLTYFQNEAQLEKSRLLSDRFSAERPKGSFSTLEIQRTEQGDSAMYLCASSLALALEEFFGPGTRLTVL.

This clonotype was observed a few times. An end of the junction does not agree with germline; a read error may underlie this. V is TRBV2 and J is TRBJ1-5; D is possibly TRBD1 (6 bases). The germline V gene has CDR1 SNHLY and CDR2 FYNNEI. The CDR3 extends over 15 amino acids. The CDR3 sequence is CASSPGQLSNQPRHF. CDR3 DNA: TGTGCCAGCAGCCCCGGACAGCTTAGCAATCAGCCCCGGCATTTT.

This rearrangement joins TRBV7-2 to TRBJ2-7; 11 nucleotides align to TRBD2. The CDR3 contains 15 residues. Trimming at V came to 5 bases and at J to 3 bases, leaving 6 bases not matched to a gene. Per the germline V gene, CDR1 is SGHTA and CDR2 is FQGNSA. The CDR3 DNA reads as TGTGCCAGCAGCCCACTAGCGGGGGCTCTCTACGAGCAGTACTTC. It encodes CASSPLAGALYEQYF.

The table lists this clonotype with a few counts. The genes are TRBV11-2 and TRBJ2-5, with D tentatively TRBD2 (6 bases). Per germline, CDR1 SGHAT and CDR2 FQNNGV. Trimming stripped 6 bases from V and 5 bases from J, with 13 bases between. The CDR3 contains 13 residues. The CDR3 DNA reads TGTGCCAGCAGATCTACGGGGGAGGAGACCCAGTACTTC. Protein: CASRSTGEETQYF.

This clonotype has a handful of counts. The V gene is TRBV29-1, the J gene TRBJ2-7; 8 bases align to TRBD2. V lost 4 bases, J lost 9 bases, and 11 bases stayed unmatched. This CDR3 region has 13 residues. Germline V CDR1 and CDR2: SQVTM, ANQGSEA. CDR3 DNA sequence: TGCAGCGTTGTCGGGAGGGCCTCCGGCCGGCAGTACTTC. This codes for CSVVGRASGRQYF.

The chain employs TRBV29-1 and TRBJ2-1; no reliable D call. Germline-derived CDR1 and CDR2 are SQVTM and ANQGSEA. V was pared by 0 bases and J by 1 base, with 10 bases between. This CDR3 contains 15 residues. The CDR3, as DNA: TGCAGCGTTGAAGATCAGGTAGTTTCCTACAATGAGCAGTTCTTC. This sequence encodes CSVEDQVVSYNEQFF.

The V gene is TRBV6-2 or TRBV6-3, the J gene TRBJ1-4, with D perhaps TRBD1 (6 bases). V lost 6 bases to trimming and J lost 0 bases, with 14 bases between them. This CDR3 is built from 16 residues. From germline, CDR1 is MNHEY and CDR2 SVGEGT. The CDR3 region is CASSPQGPSTNEKLFF. CDR3 bases: TGTGCCAGCAGCCCACAGGGCCCGTCAACTAATGAAAAACTGTTTTTT.

This clonotype was counted between two and nine times. The chain employs TRBV6-5 and TRBJ1-2; TRBD1 matches 10 bases. Per the germline V gene, CDR1 is MNHEY and CDR2 is SVGAGI. V gave up 7 bases and J gave up 3 bases; unmatched junction bases: 8. The CDR3 spans 15 residues. CDR3 region: CASTTGTGAYYGYTF. In nucleotides, the CDR3 is TGTGCCAGCACCACCGGGACAGGGGCCTACTATGGCTACACCTTC.

This chain joins TRBV28 and TRBJ2-5; 7 bases line up with TRBD2. The DNA end lines up better with TRBJ2-7; the J call may be wrong. The V gene's germline CDR1 is MDHEN and CDR2 SYDVKM. This CDR3 contains 12 residues. The CDR3 DNA follows: TGTGCCAGCGGAATCGGGACTAACGAGCAGTACTTC. This codes for CASGIGTNEQYF.

At least ten counts were recorded for this clonotype. This sequence joins TRBV7-3 and TRBJ2-5; perhaps TRBD2 as D (6 bases). CDR1 and CDR2 (germline): SGHTA, FQGTGA. The V end was cut by 0 bases, the J end by 2 bases, with 7 bases between. CDR3 size: 14 residues. DNA for the CDR3: TGTGCCAGCAGCTTAACGGGGGGTCAAGAGACCCAGTACTTC. This encodes CASSLTGGQETQYF.

The table lists this clonotype with a few counts. The V gene is TRBV5-1, the J gene TRBJ2-3; 16 positions agree with TRBD2. Germline CDR1 SGHRS, CDR2 YFSETQ. After removal of 4 bases from V and 4 bases from J, the junction contained 6 bases not matched to a gene. The CDR3 spans 17 residues. The CDR3: CASSLPGLAGGADTQYF. In DNA form, the CDR3 reads TGCGCCAGCAGCCTTCCGGGACTAGCGGGAGGGGCAGATACGCAGTATTTT.

This clonotype was observed a handful of times. The chain is built from TRBV10-3 and TRBJ2-2, with D uncertain. CDR1 is ENHRY and CDR2 is SYGVKD in the germline V gene. Deletions cut 3 bases from V and 1 base from J, with 6 bases between. The CDR3 has 14 amino acids. CDR3: CAISDSGNTGELFF. For the CDR3, the DNA is TGTGCCATCAGTGACTCGGGGAACACCGGGGAGCTGTTTTTT.

The gene calls are TRBV12-3 or TRBV12-4 and TRBJ2-4; the D call may be TRBD1 or TRBD2 (6 bases each). Trimming left V 6 bases short and J 7 bases short, with 16 bases between. The CDR3 is 14 amino acids. In nucleotides, the CDR3 is TGTGCCAGCAGCCTCGGGGGCCCTACCAACATTCAGTACTTC. Protein sequence: CASSLGGPTNIQYF.

This clonotype turned up a few times. The chain employs TRBV4-1 and TRBJ2-3; 12 nucleotides match TRBD2. J lost 0 bases, V lost 0 bases, and 7 bases had no gene match. The CDR3 extends over 19 amino acids. Germline assignment: CDR1 MGHRA and CDR2 YSYEKL. In DNA form, the CDR3 reads TGCGCCAGCAGCCAAGAGACTAGCGGGAGCCCAGCTAGCACAGATACGCAGTATTTT. Protein product: CASSQETSGSPASTDTQYF.

This clonotype was observed a handful of times. This sequence joins TRBV14 and TRBJ2-5; D perhaps matches TRBD2 (5 bases). The J call is in doubt because the DNA end fits TRBJ2-1 better. Germline-derived CDR1 and CDR2 are SGHDN and FVKESK. This CDR3 is built from 16 residues. CDR3 protein: CASSLHRGSSGNEQFF. In DNA, the CDR3 is TGTGCCAGCAGCCTCCACCGGGGATCTTCGGGCAATGAGCAGTTCTTC.